The 8 T cell receptor beta chains given below trace back to one sample, sequenced in a study of T cell responses to AZD1222 COVID-19 vaccine. Produced via immunoSEQ multiplex PCR; TCRdb's table is partial and in-frame only. The data hold about 100,000 clones, with roughly nine tenths observed a single time. The source was peripheral blood, collected 28 days after the second AZD1222 dose. The receptors stem from an adult who received the AZD1222 COVID-19 vaccine.

The chain combines TRBV7-9 with TRBJ1-5; D is ambiguous. The CDR3 sequence is 14 residues long. Germline lookup yields CDR1 SEHNR and CDR2 FQNEAQ (reference sequence). Trimming shortened V by 1 base and J by 6 bases, and 10 bases separated the two germline ends. CDR3 in amino acids: CASSLDGIAQPQHF. The CDR3 DNA sequence: TGTGCCAGCAGCTTAGACGGAATCGCTCAGCCCCAGCATTTT.

The rearrangement links TRBV5-1 to TRBJ2-6; TRBD1 aligns across 9 bases. The germline V gene encodes CDR1 SGHRS and CDR2 YFSETQ. The CDR3 length is 16 residues. The junction had 5 bases not matched to a gene; V was cut back by 3 bases and J by 4 bases. The CDR3 protein is CASSWTGEAGANVLTF. Written as DNA, the CDR3 is TGCGCCAGCAGCTGGACAGGGGAGGCAGGGGCCAACGTCCTGACTTTC.

This chain joins TRBV4-2 and TRBJ2-7; 10 positions agree with TRBD2. V trimming: 0 bases; J trimming: 3 bases; junction bases outside the gene matches: 8. This CDR3 has 17 amino acids. Germline V gives CDR1 LGHNA, CDR2 YNFKEQ. The DNA for the CDR3 is TGTGCCAGCAGCCAAGATTTCCAACTAGCGGGGTTCTACGAGCAGTACTTC. This translates into CASSQDFQLAGFYEQYF.

The chain has TRBV27 and TRBJ1-2; possibly TRBD1 for D (5 bases). CDR1 and CDR2 (germline): MNHEY, SMNVEV (reference sequence). The V gene lost 0 bases and the J gene lost 7 bases, with 12 bases spanning the gap. The CDR3 sequence is 14 residues long. The CDR3 loop is CASSLSIQGGGYTF. CDR3 DNA sequence: TGTGCCAGCAGTTTATCGATTCAGGGTGGTGGCTACACCTTC.

This rearrangement joins TRBV29-1 to TRBJ1-5; 8 bases map to TRBD1. The germline gives CDR1 SQVTM, CDR2 ANQGSEA. The ends lost 7 bases at V and 7 bases at J; junction bases unmatched: 9. There are 13 residues in the CDR3. CDR3 DNA sequence: TGCAGCGCTCAACAGGGGGAGTACCAGCCCCAGCATTTT. Protein product: CSAQQGEYQPQHF.

CDR3 amino acids: CASRRPGGPLHF. CDR3 coding DNA: TGTGCCAGCAGGCGACCAGGGGGACCCCTCCACTTT. V usage is TRBV12-3 or TRBV12-4 and J usage is TRBJ1-6, with 7 bases lining up with TRBD1. This CDR3 is built from 12 residues. V lost 6 bases to trimming and J lost 12 bases; unmatched junction nucleotides: 5.

The chain links TRBV9 to TRBJ1-2; no firm D call. The CDR3 runs 14 residues. V dropped 4 bases and J dropped 5 bases, with 15 bases sitting between them. Per germline, CDR1 SGDLS and CDR2 YYNGEE. CDR3 in DNA: TGTGCCAGCAGCCCTGGACGTCAGGAATATGGCTACACCTTC. This translates into CASSPGRQEYGYTF.

The chain combines TRBV15 with TRBJ1-5; a weak D match, TRBD1 (6 bases). V lost 5 bases and J lost 5, with 16 bases in between. CDR3 length: 15 amino acids. The germline gives CDR1 LNHNV, CDR2 YYDKDF (reference sequence). The DNA for the CDR3 is TGTGCCACCAGCTCTCTCAGGGGTTCCGATCAGCCCCAGCATTTT. Amino acids: CATSSLRGSDQPQHF.